A single sample gave rise to the 4 T cell receptor beta chains below, sequenced in a study of identifying expanded T cells in peripheral blood. Sequencing used immunoSEQ multiplex PCR; TCRdb keeps in-frame clones, though not all of them. The table lists over 90,000 clones, over 75% of them singletons. The sample comprised blood. The receptors were sampled from a person aged 18 to 70 in good health.

V is TRBV7-7 and J is TRBJ2-1; 14 bases fit TRBD2. Trimming at V came to 1 base and at J to 7 bases, leaving 12 bases not matched to a gene. Germline CDR1 and CDR2: SSHAT and FNYEAQ (reference sequence). The CDR3 totals 19 residues. The CDR3 DNA sequence: TGTGCCAGCAGCTTAGGCCCCCCTCGACTAGCGGGGGGGCTTAATGAGCAGTTCTTC. Protein sequence: CASSLGPPRLAGGLNEQFF. Variable domain in full (rest from reference TRBV7-7 and TRBJ2-1): GAGVSQSPRYKVTKRGQDVTLRCDPISSHATLYWYQQALGQGPEFLTYFNYEAQPDKSGLPSDRFSAERPEGSISTLTIQRTEQRDSAMYRCASSLGPPRLAGGLNEQFFGPGTRLTVL.

The CDR3 region has the DNA TGTGCCAGCAGCCCATATTTAGGGGGGGCGGGGAATGAGCAGTTCTTC. Translated, it gives CASSPYLGGAGNEQFF. This rearrangement joins TRBV7-9 to TRBJ2-1; D perhaps matches TRBD2 (7 bases). This CDR3 is built from 16 residues. Germline V gene data show CDR1 as SEHNR and CDR2 as FQNEAQ (reference sequence). The V gene lost 5 bases and the J gene lost 7 bases, with 21 bases spanning the gap. The full variable domain, rest sourced from reference TRBV7-9 and TRBJ2-1, is DTGVSQNPRHKITKRGQNVTFRCDPISEHNRLYWYRQTLGQGPEFLTYFQNEAQLEKSRLLSDRFSAERPKGSFSTLEIQRTEQGDSAMYLCASSPYLGGAGNEQFFGPGTRLTVL.

J is TRBJ2-5 and V is TRBV9; 13 bases map to TRBD2. V was pared by 4 bases and J by 1 base, with 4 bases of the junction left unmatched. This CDR3 comprises 16 residues. CDR1 SGDLS and CDR2 YYNGEE come from the germline V gene. CDR3 amino acids: CASSRTSGSTQETQYF. The CDR3 coding sequence is TGTGCCAGCAGCAGGACTAGCGGGAGCACCCAAGAGACCCAGTACTTC.

V usage is TRBV11-2 and J usage is TRBJ2-3; the D is unclear. The CDR3 totals 16 residues. Germline V lookup: CDR1 SGHAT, CDR2 FQNNGV. Trimming shortened V by 1 base and J by 2 bases, and 13 bases separated the two germline ends. In DNA, the CDR3 is TGTGCCAGCAGCTTAGTCGACGGACGCCTCACAGATACGCAGTATTTT. Its translation is CASSLVDGRLTDTQYF.